One sample yielded the 20 T cell receptor beta chains listed below, sequenced in a study of blood T cell repertoires in COVID-19. Clones were read by immunoSEQ multiplex PCR, and TCRdb kept only the in-frame ones, dropping some. The table records roughly 80,000 clones, 82% of them present only once. The sequenced sample was peripheral blood. These receptors were obtained from a human donor in a cohort sampled during active COVID-19.

The V and J genes are TRBV2 and TRBJ1-5, with D possibly being TRBD1 (6 bases). The CDR3 covers 16 residues. The germline gives CDR1 SNHLY, CDR2 FYNNEI. Trimming cost V 6 bases and J 2 bases, with 17 bases left between them. The CDR3 is CASSGPDRRGNQPQHF. Written as DNA, the CDR3 is TGTGCCAGCAGCGGCCCCGACAGGCGAGGCAATCAGCCCCAGCATTTT.

The rearrangement links TRBV7-3 to TRBJ1-5, with D perhaps matching TRBD1 (6 bases). The CDR3 is 14 amino acids. CDR1 is SGHTA, CDR2 FQGTGA, per germline. V lost 5 bases and J lost 7, with 15 bases in between. The chain's CDR3 is CASSPGGAWQPQHF. The CDR3 DNA reads as TGTGCCAGCAGCCCTGGGGGGGCATGGCAGCCCCAGCATTTT.

The chain employs TRBV28 and TRBJ2-1, with TRBD1 matching 9 bases. CDR3 length: 13 amino acids. V lost 11 bases and J lost 6; bases outside the gene matches: 8. CDR1 and CDR2 from the germline V gene are MDHEN and SYDVKM. CDR3 region: CASGTGNRNEQFF. CDR3 nucleotide sequence: TGTGCCTCAGGGACAGGGAATCGCAATGAGCAGTTCTTC. The full variable domain, with the rest looked up from reference TRBV28 and TRBJ2-1, is DVKVTQSSRYLVKRTGEKVFLECVQDMDHENMFWYRQDPGLGLRLIYFSYDVKMKEKGDIPEGYSVSREKKERFSLILESASTNQTSMYLCASGTGNRNEQFFGPGTRLTVL.

In its sample, this clone was seen once. The chain is built from TRBV2 and TRBJ1-1; D ambiguous. Germline CDR1 is SNHLY and CDR2 is FYNNEI. The CDR3 has 12 amino acids. V was trimmed by 8 bases and J by 1 base, leaving 8 bases between them. CDR3 sequence (DNA): TGTGCCAGCCGACGGAGGAACACTGAAGCTTTCTTT. Amino acids: CASRRRNTEAFF. Supplemented by reference TRBV2 and TRBJ1-1, the full variable domain reads EPEVTQTPSHQVTQMGQEVILRCVPISNHLYFYWYRQILGQKVEFLVSFYNNEISEKSEIFDDQFSVERPDGSNFTLKIRSTKLEDSAMYFCASRRRNTEAFFGQGTRLTVV.

In this sample, this clone turned up a few times. J is TRBJ1-1 and V is TRBV3-1 (or the pseudogene TRBV3-2); D call uncertain. V was clipped by 1 base and J by 7 bases, with 13 bases between them. The germline CDR1 and CDR2 sequences are LGHDT and YNNKEL (reference sequence). The CDR3 runs to 14 residues. The CDR3 region is CASSQVPVEGEAFF. The CDR3 region has the DNA TGTGCCAGCAGCCAAGTCCCAGTCGAGGGTGAAGCTTTCTTT.

The chain couples TRBV6-5 to TRBJ1-2; D possibly corresponds to TRBD1 (6 bases). The germline CDR1 and CDR2 sequences are MNHEY and SVGAGI. V was shortened by 8 bases and J by 3 bases, with 13 bases between the two germline ends. The length of the CDR3 is 13 residues. The CDR3 protein is CASRDTAYYGYTF. CDR3 nucleotides: TGTGCCAGCCGGGACACCGCTTACTATGGCTACACCTTC.

This clone has a single count. V gene TRBV9 combines with J gene TRBJ1-2; 8 bases are a match to TRBD1. V dropped 4 bases and J dropped 6; count of bases not matched to a gene: 8. Germline assignment: CDR1 SGDLS and CDR2 YYNGEE. The CDR3 is 14 residues long. In DNA, the CDR3 is TGTGCCAGCAGCATACCGGGACAGGCTCATGGCTACACCTTC. Translated, it gives CASSIPGQAHGYTF. The entire variable domain, with the rest obtained from reference TRBV9 and TRBJ1-2, is as follows: DSGVTQTPKHLITATGQRVTLRCSPRSGDLSVYWYQQSLDQGLQFLIQYYNGEERAKGNILERFSAQQFPDLHSELNLSSLELGDSALYFCASSIPGQAHGYTFGSGTRLTVV.

This chain uses TRBV7-2 with TRBJ2-5; 8 positions match TRBD2. Germline CDR1 and CDR2: SGHTA and FQGNSA. The V and J ends lost 1 base and 5 bases, in that order; junction bases with no gene match: 6. The CDR3 has 15 amino acids. CDR3 sequence: CASSLGGGPEETQYF. CDR3 nucleotides: TGTGCCAGCAGCTTAGGCGGGGGGCCAGAGGAGACCCAGTACTTC.

V usage is TRBV19 and J usage is TRBJ2-3; 7 bases map to TRBD1. The V and J ends lost 4 bases and 11 bases, in that order; junction bases with no gene match: 6. Germline-derived CDR1 and CDR2 are LNHDA and SQIVND (reference sequence). This CDR3 has 12 residues. CDR3 loop: CASSTRQGGQYF. The CDR3 DNA follows: TGTGCCAGTAGTACAAGACAGGGCGGGCAGTATTTT.

The CDR3 spells CASSPRERGISYNEQFF. For the CDR3, the DNA is TGTGCCAGCAGCCCGCGGGAGCGGGGAATCTCCTACAATGAGCAGTTCTTC. This chain uses TRBV7-9 with TRBJ2-1, with 7 nucleotides matching TRBD2. This CDR3 comprises 17 residues. Germline V gene lookup returns CDR1 SEHNR and CDR2 FQNEAQ (reference sequence). The trim removed 5 bases at V and 0 bases at J, leaving 10 bases unmatched.

Written as DNA, the CDR3 is TGTGCCAGCAGTCTAGGGGTCCCGAACACTGAAGCTTTCTTT. It specifies CASSLGVPNTEAFF. This chain links TRBV27 with TRBJ1-1; a possible D gene is TRBD1 (5 bases). V gave up 5 bases and J gave up 1 base, with 11 bases separating them. CDR3 size: 14 residues. Germline assignment: CDR1 MNHEY and CDR2 SMNVEV (reference sequence).

The chain is built from TRBV18 and TRBJ1-1; D possibly corresponds to TRBD1 (5 bases). Germline V gene lookup returns CDR1 KGHSH and CDR2 LQKENI. The CDR3 has 14 amino acids. The V gene lost 2 bases and the J gene lost 3 bases, with 10 bases spanning the gap. Written as DNA, the CDR3 is TGTGCCAGCTCACCAGCAGGGTTATACACTGAAGCTTTCTTT. It specifies CASSPAGLYTEAFF.

This rearrangement joins TRBV11-3 to TRBJ2-1; perhaps TRBD1 as D (6 bases). The V end was cut by 1 base, the J end by 10 bases, with 11 bases between. Germline V gives CDR1 SGHNT, CDR2 YENEEA. The CDR3 has 13 amino acids. The DNA of the CDR3 is TGTGCCAGCAGCTTAGTGGGAACAGGGGAGCAGTTCTTC. This encodes CASSLVGTGEQFF. The full variable domain, its missing parts supplied by reference TRBV11-3 and TRBJ2-1, is EAGVVQSPRYKIIEKKQPVAFWCNPISGHNTLYWYLQNLGQGPELLIRYENEEAVDDSQLPKDRFSAERLKGVDSTLKIQPAELGDSAVYLCASSLVGTGEQFFGPGTRLTVL.

The chain is built from TRBV6-2 or TRBV6-3 and TRBJ2-5; D is unclear. CDR1 and CDR2 from the germline V gene are MNHEY and SVGEGT. With 1 base removed from V and 1 base from J, the gap between germline ends came to 10 bases. This CDR3 contains 15 residues. The CDR3 nucleotides are TGTGCCAGCAGTTACTATAACAGCCCCCAAGAGACCCAGTACTTC. Encoded protein: CASSYYNSPQETQYF.

The gene calls are TRBV28 and TRBJ1-6, with D perhaps matching TRBD1 (5 bases). The CDR3 length is 13 residues. CDR1 and CDR2 (germline): MDHEN, SYDVKM. Trimming pared 4 bases from V and 18 bases from J, leaving 19 bases between. DNA for the CDR3: TGTGCCAGCAGTTCCGCCCAGGGCCCCCTTCACCACTTT. Its translation is CASSSAQGPLHHF.

The chain uses TRBV6-5 and TRBJ2-7; the match to TRBD1 covers 7 bases. Trimming took 5 bases from V and 3 from J; bases not matched to a gene: 7. The CDR3 runs to 14 residues. Germline V gene sequence: CDR1 MNHEY, CDR2 SVGAGI. The CDR3 DNA reads TGTGCCAGCAGTACCAGGACAGGCATCTACGAGCAGTACTTC. This gives the protein CASSTRTGIYEQYF.

J is TRBJ1-5 and V is TRBV2; tentative D call: TRBD1 (6 bases). The CDR3 has 14 amino acids. Germline CDR1 and CDR2: SNHLY and FYNNEI. V lost 6 bases, J lost 2 bases, and 11 bases lay in between. The CDR3 region has the DNA TGTGCCAGCAGCCGGGACATAGGCAATCAGCCCCAGCATTTT. Protein product: CASSRDIGNQPQHF.

V gene TRBV9 combines with J gene TRBJ2-5, with 8 bases identical to TRBD1. J lost 1 base, V lost 4 bases, and 6 bases had no gene match. This CDR3 has 15 amino acids. CDR1 is SGDLS, CDR2 YYNGEE, per germline. The CDR3 spells CASSPGQGIQETQYF. In nucleotides, the CDR3 is TGTGCCAGCAGCCCCGGACAGGGTATCCAAGAGACCCAGTACTTC.

In nucleotides, the CDR3 is TGTGCCAGCTGTCAGGACAGGGAGGTGTATGGCTACACCTTC. The encoded protein is CASCQDREVYGYTF. J is TRBJ1-2 and V is TRBV28; TRBD1 agrees at 8 bases. The germline V gene has CDR1 MDHEN and CDR2 SYDVKM. CDR3 length equals 14 residues. The J segment lost 5 bases and the V segment lost 8 bases, leaving 10 bases of the junction unmatched.

About this clone itself: The identical CDR3 is also encoded by other nucleotide sequences in the sample. The chain links TRBV5-6 to TRBJ1-5; TRBD1 is a possible D gene (5 bases). Trimming removed 0 bases from V and 5 bases from J, with 9 bases in between. The CDR3 loop spans 14 amino acids. From germline, CDR1 is SGHDT and CDR2 YYEEEE. As DNA, the CDR3 is TGTGCCAGCAGCTTGGCCGGGGGAGATCAGCCCCAGCATTTT. It is translated as CASSLAGGDQPQHF.